The 22 T cell receptor beta chains below come from one sample, sequenced in a study of T-cell reconstitution after alpha-beta-depleted transplantation in children. Unique molecular identifiers tagged the TCRbeta library. Via MiXCR, TCRdb re-called the PCR reads, giving one row per CDR3 protein. The table includes hundreds of thousands of distinct CDR3 sequences, roughly 14% detected once. Material: PBMCs, obtained before TCRalphabeta/CD19-depleted stem cell transplant. Receptors originate from a girl aged 2-9 years with congenital amegakaryocytic thrombocytopenia, due to receive a stem cell transplant.

Ten or more counts support this clonotype. CDR3 loop: CSARDLRWRTSGSHEQFF. CDR3 bases: TGCAGTGCTAGAGATCTTCGGTGGAGGACTAGCGGGAGTCATGAGCAGTTCTTC. The rearrangement links TRBV20-1 to TRBJ2-1; 13 bases are a match to TRBD2. With V trimmed by 0 bases and J by 8 bases, 13 bases remained unmatched. Per the germline V gene, CDR1 is DFQATT and CDR2 is SNEGSKA (reference sequence). The CDR3 runs 18 residues.

This clonotype has just one count. A much larger clone sits a single nucleotide away, making a read error possible. The chain's CDR3 is CASKTGGSNEQYF. The CDR3 nucleotides are TGTGCCAGCAAAACTGGCGGGAGCAACGAGCAGTACTTC. The chain joins TRBV7-2 to TRBJ2-7; TRBD2 matches 7 bases. The CDR3 covers 13 residues. The germline V gene encodes CDR1 SGHTA and CDR2 FQGNSA. Unmatched junction bases numbered 8, after V lost 7 bases and J lost 5 bases.

The chain is built from TRBV27 and TRBJ2-1, with TRBD2 matching 13 bases. The junction had 10 bases not matched to a gene; V was cut back by 10 bases and J by 7 bases. Per the germline V gene, CDR1 is MNHEY and CDR2 is SMNVEV (reference sequence). The CDR3 extends over 15 amino acids. CDR3 in amino acids: CATRDGLAGANEQFF. In nucleotides, the CDR3 is TGTGCCACCAGAGACGGACTAGCGGGAGCTAATGAGCAGTTCTTC.

This clonotype has just a few counts. The V and J genes are TRBV11-1 and TRBJ2-2; 11 nucleotides line up with TRBD2. CDR3 length: 20 amino acids. After removal of 3 bases from V and 4 bases from J, the junction contained 16 bases not matched to a gene. Germline CDR1 reads SGHAT; CDR2 reads FQDESV (reference sequence). CDR3 amino acids: CASSFSPGTSGPLGTGELFF. For the CDR3, the DNA is TGTGCCAGCAGCTTTTCGCCCGGGACTAGCGGTCCCCTGGGCACCGGGGAGCTGTTTTTT.

This clonotype came up a few times. The CDR3 is CACAGENGGYNEQFF. The CDR3 DNA reads as TGTGCCTGTGCAGGAGAGAATGGGGGGTACAATGAGCAGTTCTTC. V usage is TRBV30 and J usage is TRBJ2-1; perhaps TRBD2 as D (6 bases). The CDR3 is 15 amino acids. The germline CDR1 and CDR2 sequences are GTSNPN and SVGIG (reference sequence). V was trimmed by 6 bases and J by 4 bases, leaving 19 bases between them.

This clonotype occurred a few times. The V gene is TRBV14, the J gene TRBJ1-1; D is uncertain. Germline assignment: CDR1 SGHDN and CDR2 FVKESK. V gave up 2 bases and J gave up 0 bases, with 7 bases separating them. This CDR3 has 14 residues. The CDR3 DNA follows: TGTGCCAGCAGCCAAAACCGGCTGAACACTGAAGCTTTCTTT. Encoded protein: CASSQNRLNTEAFF.

This clonotype was seen ten or more times. V usage is TRBV29-1 and J usage is TRBJ2-1; D remains unclear. Trimming removed 6 bases at V and 9 bases at J, with 12 bases between. Germline lookup yields CDR1 SQVTM and CDR2 ANQGSEA. The CDR3 totals 11 residues. The CDR3 protein is CSVVPAFEQFF. The CDR3 DNA reads TGCAGCGTCGTACCGGCGTTTGAGCAGTTCTTC.

Only a few counts were recorded for this clonotype. The V gene is TRBV7-9, the J gene TRBJ1-1; D is unclear. The CDR3 spans 15 residues. In germline, CDR1 is SEHNR, CDR2 FQNEAQ (reference sequence). Deletions cut 3 bases from V and 1 base from J, with 12 bases between. The DNA of the CDR3 is TGTGCCAGCAGCTTCACTGGGAGTTCGAACACTGAAGCTTTCTTT. This codes for CASSFTGSSNTEAFF. The variable domain in full, with the rest retrieved from reference TRBV7-9 and TRBJ1-1, is DTGVSQNPRHKITKRGQNVTFRCDPISEHNRLYWYRQTLGQGPEFLTYFQNEAQLEKSRLLSDRFSAERPKGSFSTLEIQRTEQGDSAMYLCASSFTGSSNTEAFFGQGTRLTVV.

This clonotype has ten or more counts. The rearrangement links TRBV6-5 to TRBJ2-1; D is possibly TRBD1 (5 bases). Germline V gene sequence: CDR1 MNHEY, CDR2 SVGAGI. This CDR3 is 15 amino acids long. V lost 2 bases and J lost 4, with 12 bases in between. The CDR3 coding sequence is TGTGCCAGCAGTTACCAGGGCGGAGAGTACAATGAGCAGTTCTTC. This sequence encodes CASSYQGGEYNEQFF.

The rearrangement joins TRBV7-9 to TRBJ2-7; a weak D match, TRBD2 (6 bases). This CDR3 region has 15 residues. Germline values: CDR1 SEHNR, CDR2 FQNEAQ (reference sequence). V shed 4 bases and J shed 2 bases, with 15 bases lying between them. The CDR3 sequence: CASSSPGASTYEQYF. CDR3 DNA sequence: TGTGCCAGCAGCTCCCCGGGAGCGAGTACCTACGAGCAGTACTTC. Based on the CDR3 plus reference TRBV7-9 and TRBJ2-7, the full variable domain is DTGVSQNPRHKITKRGQNVTFRCDPISEHNRLYWYRQTLGQGPEFLTYFQNEAQLEKSRLLSDRFSAERPKGSFSTLEIQRTEQGDSAMYLCASSSPGASTYEQYFGPGTRLTVT.

The rearrangement links TRBV6-5 to TRBJ1-2; D not resolved. CDR1 and CDR2 from the germline V gene are MNHEY and SVGAGI. V dropped 2 bases and J dropped 4 bases, with 8 bases sitting between them. The CDR3 extends over 13 amino acids. Here the CDR3 reads CASSYRQTYGYTF. The DNA of the CDR3 is TGTGCCAGCAGTTACCGTCAAACCTATGGCTACACCTTC.

The table lists this clonotype with many counts. The rearrangement links TRBV12-3 or TRBV12-4 to TRBJ2-1; 13 bases line up with TRBD2. The V and J ends lost 5 bases and 8 bases, in that order; junction bases with no gene match: 3. This CDR3 is built from 14 residues. CDR3 amino acids: CASSRTSGSYEQFF. In DNA, the CDR3 is TGTGCCAGCAGTCGGACTAGCGGGAGTTATGAGCAGTTCTTC.

This clonotype turned up a few times. The genes are TRBV20-1 and TRBJ2-4; no clear D. V was cut by 3 bases and J by 0 bases, with 12 bases left in between. Germline-derived CDR1 and CDR2 are DFQATT and SNEGSKA (reference sequence). This CDR3 has 15 residues. The CDR3 region is CSARTQQLAKNIQYF. The CDR3 DNA sequence: TGCAGTGCTAGGACGCAGCAACTAGCCAAAAACATTCAGTACTTC.

The gene calls are TRBV5-1 and TRBJ2-1; no clear D. CDR1 is SGHRS and CDR2 is YFSETQ in the germline V gene. The CDR3 contains 15 residues. Trimming removed 6 bases from V and 1 base from J, with 14 bases in between. The CDR3, as DNA: TGCGCCAGCACCCCTCAACGGGCATCCTACAATGAGCAGTTCTTC. Its translation: CASTPQRASYNEQFF.

This clonotype was counted at least ten times. The rearrangement joins TRBV4-2 to TRBJ2-1; 9 bases fit TRBD2. The trim removed 0 bases at V and 6 bases at J, leaving 6 bases unmatched. Germline CDR1 and CDR2: LGHNA and YNFKEQ. The CDR3 covers 16 residues. This chain's CDR3 is CASSQEGGRAANEQFF. The CDR3 DNA sequence: TGTGCCAGCAGCCAAGAGGGCGGGAGGGCGGCCAATGAGCAGTTCTTC.

This clonotype was detected a few times. The chain combines TRBV7-2 with TRBJ2-1; D gene ambiguous. The CDR3 runs 13 residues. From germline, CDR1 is SGHTA and CDR2 FQGNSA. The V end lost 7 bases, the J end lost 2 bases, and 9 bases lay between the germline ends. CDR3 protein: CASNPDPYNEQFF. As DNA, the CDR3 is TGTGCCAGCAACCCCGACCCCTACAATGAGCAGTTCTTC.

This clonotype was detected only a few times. The V and J genes are TRBV18 and TRBJ1-5; no clear D. Germline lookup yields CDR1 KGHSH and CDR2 LQKENI. V dropped 2 bases and J dropped 0 bases, with 11 bases sitting between them. The CDR3 runs to 16 residues. The CDR3: CASSPGYYHSNQPQHF. CDR3 nucleotide sequence: TGTGCCAGCTCACCAGGGTACTACCATAGCAATCAGCCCCAGCATTTT.

The J gene is TRBJ2-1, the V gene TRBV12-3 or TRBV12-4; D could derive from TRBD1 or TRBD2 (5 bases each). CDR3 size: 15 residues. V lost 7 bases to trimming and J lost 8 bases, with 21 bases between them. CDR3 amino acids: CASIQRRVGHDEQFF. The DNA for the CDR3 is TGTGCCAGCATCCAAAGGCGGGTCGGACACGATGAGCAGTTCTTC.

This clonotype came up many times. The DNA for the CDR3 is TGTGCCAGCAGCTTACAAGGACAGGGATCCGAGCAGTACTTC. Translated, it gives CASSLQGQGSEQYF. The genes are TRBV11-2 and TRBJ2-7; 8 bases agree with TRBD1. Germline CDR1 reads SGHAT; CDR2 reads FQNNGV. The CDR3 totals 14 residues. With V trimmed by 2 bases and J by 6 bases, 6 bases remained unmatched.

The CDR3 DNA follows: TGTGCCAGCAGTTTGGGTCGACTAGCGGGATCCGAAGATACGCAGTATTTT. Its translation: CASSLGRLAGSEDTQYF. V is TRBV12-3 or TRBV12-4 and J is TRBJ2-3; TRBD2 agrees at 11 bases. This CDR3 contains 17 residues. V dropped 3 bases and J dropped 5; count of bases not matched to a gene: 10.

The chain couples TRBV16 to TRBJ2-7; tentatively, D is TRBD2 (5 bases). This CDR3 has 15 residues. CDR1 KGHSY and CDR2 FQNENV come from the germline V gene. Trimming left V 2 bases short and J 3 bases short, with 14 bases between. CDR3 region: CASSQVAGRVYEQYF. The CDR3 nucleotides read TGTGCCAGCAGCCAAGTGGCGGGTAGGGTCTACGAGCAGTACTTC.

The chain joins TRBV27 to TRBJ2-7; D possibly corresponds to TRBD2 (5 bases). The CDR3 spans 15 residues. Germline V gene lookup returns CDR1 MNHEY and CDR2 SMNVEV (reference sequence). V lost 5 bases and J 3 bases, leaving 17 bases between the germline ends. The CDR3 DNA follows: TGTGCCAGCAGTGTGGGAGATGGGTGGGTCTACGAGCAGTACTTC. The encoded protein is CASSVGDGWVYEQYF.